The rows below give T cell receptor beta chains drawn from one sample of a study of shared clonotypes between healthy human individuals. Assay: immunoSEQ multiplex PCR; the TCRdb copy retains only in-frame clones and omits some. The repertoire has approximately 180,000 clones, just under 95% of them found once; the top ten carry more than 0.06%. Material: naive CD4+ T cells sorted from blood. These TCRs come from a woman in her 30s in good health. Each CDR3 is given with its conserved first and last residue. A D gene is named only where the DNA matches it firmly.

d_call | v_call | cdr3_aa
TRBD2 | TRBV10-1 | CASSESGGGTDTQYF
TRBD2 | TRBV7-2 | CASSVTSGTGTQYF
TRBD1 | TRBV19 | CASSIQGVGNYGYTF
NA | TRBV5-1 | CASSFGSGNTIYF
NA | TRBV28 | CASSLGTGLWPQHF
TRBD1 | TRBV7-9 | CASNPGQGNEKLFF
NA | TRBV5-1 | CASSFRGGDPGGYTF
NA | TRBV19 | CASSSPRASRTEAFF
NA | TRBV10-3 | CAISDTNPRGGTQYF
TRBD2 | TRBV13 | CASSFTSGLPQETQYF
NA | TRBV7-2 | CASSLAPVNYGYTF
TRBD2 | TRBV29-1 | CSVEGTSINEQFF
TRBD1 | TRBV29-1 | CSVEGTGLTTYEQYF
NA | TRBV6-5 | CASSNTPGEQYF
TRBD2 | TRBV28 | CASRPGLPSYEQYF
NA | TRBV5-1 | CASSPTTVSYEQYF
TRBD2 | TRBV10-3 | CAISSGRSYNEQFF
NA | TRBV5-1 | CASSTSLGPTYEQYF
NA | TRBV5-1 | CASSLEGNEQYF
TRBD1 | TRBV27 | CASSLYRTGIMDEQYF
NA | TRBV11-2 | CASSYYEGGANVLTF
TRBD2 | TRBV27 | CASSTAGTSGSFTDTQYF
NA | TRBV19 | CASSTPPAGSKQPQHF
TRBD1 | TRBV19 | CASSMEKGKGAYTEAFF
NA | TRBV7-7 | CASSLYRKNNYGYTF
NA | TRBV5-1 | CASSPEVSYNEQFF
NA | TRBV28 | CASSFTRIYEQYF
NA | TRBV7-2 | CASSLDPARTAQPQHF
NA | TRBV2 | CASSVLEGADTQYF
NA | TRBV11-2 | CASSSRVYEQYF
NA | TRBV29-1 | CSALNTEAFF
NA | TRBV29-1 | CSVEDRRWGIQYF
TRBD1 | TRBV9 | CASSGRDRGLGYGYTF
TRBD1 | TRBV27 | CASRQPGQRNTEAFF
NA | TRBV4-1 | CASSQGGQRTYNSPLHF
NA | TRBV6-4 | CASSLPGHTYEQYF